These T cell receptor beta chains were read from a single sample in a study of beta chain features in type 1 diabetes. Clones were read by immunoSEQ multiplex PCR, and TCRdb kept only the in-frame ones, dropping some. Of under 250,000 clones listed, 25% to 35% are singletons. The specimen sequenced was central memory CD4+ T cells from blood. These receptors were taken from a man younger than 45 in good health. CDR3s include the opening cysteine and the closing phenylalanine or tryptophan. The D gene is left open where the match is weak.

D gene	V gene	J gene	CDR3 protein
.	TRBV30	TRBJ1-1	CAWSREMNTEAFF
.	TRBV30	TRBJ1-5	CAWSDRDQPQHF
TRBD2	TRBV14	TRBJ2-1	CASSRRIAGRGYNEQFF
.	TRBV5-1	TRBJ2-3	CASSSSGRTDTQYF
.	TRBV7-2	TRBJ2-3	CASSLAVTSRGARDTQYF
.	TRBV28	TRBJ2-3	CASSLIGTDTQYF
.	TRBV30	TRBJ1-5	CAWSGPSTTGNQPQHF
.	TRBV25-1	TRBJ2-1	CASSDPTRQSNEQFF
TRBD1	TRBV27	TRBJ2-3	CASSHTGTGDLRSTDTQYF
TRBD2	TRBV7-2	TRBJ2-1	CASSPGLAAYNEQFF
TRBD1	TRBV6-6	TRBJ2-5	CASSPGTGAGETQYF
.	TRBV30	TRBJ2-1	CAWSRYNEQFF
TRBD1	TRBV18	TRBJ2-5	CASSPDRGPRGTQYF
.	TRBV2	TRBJ2-7	CASSDQYEQYF
.	TRBV9	TRBJ2-7	CASSVHPNYEQYF
TRBD1	TRBV7-9	TRBJ2-1	CASSFSRGQYNEQFF
.	TRBV10-3	TRBJ2-2	CAINRNTGELFF
TRBD2	TRBV7-9	TRBJ2-3	CASSLTSDHTDTQYF
.	TRBV2	TRBJ2-1	CASRRDDHEQFF
.	TRBV14	TRBJ2-7	CASSRQASYEQYF
.	TRBV5-5	TRBJ2-7	CASSTSQGNSYEQYF
TRBD1	TRBV30	TRBJ2-7	CAYTGTGVSYEQYF
.	TRBV7-2	TRBJ1-2	CASSTGGRVYGYTF
TRBD2	TRBV29-1	TRBJ2-3	CSCRAGGRTDTQYF
TRBD1	TRBV7-6	TRBJ1-5	CASSANTGGNQPQHF
TRBD1	TRBV30	TRBJ1-4	CAWSVSTGRKLFF
.	TRBV21-1	TRBJ2-7	CASSKPSGQYF
.	TRBV30	TRBJ1-3	CAWGQGRSSGNTIYF
.	TRBV30	TRBJ1-2	CAWSPRGNYTF
TRBD2	TRBV7-8	TRBJ2-3	CASSPRGVNADTQYF
TRBD2	TRBV9	TRBJ2-1	CASTRAGGPSYNEQFF
TRBD2	TRBV9	TRBJ2-5	CASSASGRRETQYF
.	TRBV30	TRBJ1-6	CAWSQGNNSPLHF
.	TRBV18	TRBJ2-4	CASSPPLGQTNIQYF
.	TRBV30	TRBJ1-5	CAWSVSQSNQPQHF
TRBD1	TRBV9	TRBJ2-7	CASSATQGREQYF
.	TRBV20-1	TRBJ1-2	CSASGDSGYTF
.	TRBV15	TRBJ1-5	CATSRVGAGQPQHF
.	TRBV7-2	TRBJ2-6	CASSPETHTNVLTF
.	TRBV7-2	.	CASSLVGSNHEQYF
.	TRBV30	TRBJ2-7	CAWSVHQASEQYF
.	TRBV30	TRBJ2-7	CAWSAQSSYEQYF
.	TRBV7-9	TRBJ1-5	CASSLIDSNQPQHF
.	TRBV30	TRBJ2-2	CAWSAGSGTGELFF
TRBD1	TRBV11-2	TRBJ2-1	CASSLWTGKYYNEQFF
.	TRBV7-2	TRBJ2-1	CASSAGPVNEQFF
TRBD2	TRBV30	TRBJ2-5	CAWRAPSGGVQETQYF
TRBD2	TRBV30	TRBJ2-3	CAWSRAGAYTDTQYF
.	TRBV27	TRBJ1-5	CASAYRASPQPQHF
.	TRBV29-1	TRBJ2-1	CSVEDGINEQFF
TRBD1	TRBV29-1	TRBJ1-1	CTHSGQGNTEAFF
.	TRBV15	TRBJ2-7	CATSRDPGYEQYF
.	TRBV7-9	TRBJ2-5	CASSYTGSGGETQYF